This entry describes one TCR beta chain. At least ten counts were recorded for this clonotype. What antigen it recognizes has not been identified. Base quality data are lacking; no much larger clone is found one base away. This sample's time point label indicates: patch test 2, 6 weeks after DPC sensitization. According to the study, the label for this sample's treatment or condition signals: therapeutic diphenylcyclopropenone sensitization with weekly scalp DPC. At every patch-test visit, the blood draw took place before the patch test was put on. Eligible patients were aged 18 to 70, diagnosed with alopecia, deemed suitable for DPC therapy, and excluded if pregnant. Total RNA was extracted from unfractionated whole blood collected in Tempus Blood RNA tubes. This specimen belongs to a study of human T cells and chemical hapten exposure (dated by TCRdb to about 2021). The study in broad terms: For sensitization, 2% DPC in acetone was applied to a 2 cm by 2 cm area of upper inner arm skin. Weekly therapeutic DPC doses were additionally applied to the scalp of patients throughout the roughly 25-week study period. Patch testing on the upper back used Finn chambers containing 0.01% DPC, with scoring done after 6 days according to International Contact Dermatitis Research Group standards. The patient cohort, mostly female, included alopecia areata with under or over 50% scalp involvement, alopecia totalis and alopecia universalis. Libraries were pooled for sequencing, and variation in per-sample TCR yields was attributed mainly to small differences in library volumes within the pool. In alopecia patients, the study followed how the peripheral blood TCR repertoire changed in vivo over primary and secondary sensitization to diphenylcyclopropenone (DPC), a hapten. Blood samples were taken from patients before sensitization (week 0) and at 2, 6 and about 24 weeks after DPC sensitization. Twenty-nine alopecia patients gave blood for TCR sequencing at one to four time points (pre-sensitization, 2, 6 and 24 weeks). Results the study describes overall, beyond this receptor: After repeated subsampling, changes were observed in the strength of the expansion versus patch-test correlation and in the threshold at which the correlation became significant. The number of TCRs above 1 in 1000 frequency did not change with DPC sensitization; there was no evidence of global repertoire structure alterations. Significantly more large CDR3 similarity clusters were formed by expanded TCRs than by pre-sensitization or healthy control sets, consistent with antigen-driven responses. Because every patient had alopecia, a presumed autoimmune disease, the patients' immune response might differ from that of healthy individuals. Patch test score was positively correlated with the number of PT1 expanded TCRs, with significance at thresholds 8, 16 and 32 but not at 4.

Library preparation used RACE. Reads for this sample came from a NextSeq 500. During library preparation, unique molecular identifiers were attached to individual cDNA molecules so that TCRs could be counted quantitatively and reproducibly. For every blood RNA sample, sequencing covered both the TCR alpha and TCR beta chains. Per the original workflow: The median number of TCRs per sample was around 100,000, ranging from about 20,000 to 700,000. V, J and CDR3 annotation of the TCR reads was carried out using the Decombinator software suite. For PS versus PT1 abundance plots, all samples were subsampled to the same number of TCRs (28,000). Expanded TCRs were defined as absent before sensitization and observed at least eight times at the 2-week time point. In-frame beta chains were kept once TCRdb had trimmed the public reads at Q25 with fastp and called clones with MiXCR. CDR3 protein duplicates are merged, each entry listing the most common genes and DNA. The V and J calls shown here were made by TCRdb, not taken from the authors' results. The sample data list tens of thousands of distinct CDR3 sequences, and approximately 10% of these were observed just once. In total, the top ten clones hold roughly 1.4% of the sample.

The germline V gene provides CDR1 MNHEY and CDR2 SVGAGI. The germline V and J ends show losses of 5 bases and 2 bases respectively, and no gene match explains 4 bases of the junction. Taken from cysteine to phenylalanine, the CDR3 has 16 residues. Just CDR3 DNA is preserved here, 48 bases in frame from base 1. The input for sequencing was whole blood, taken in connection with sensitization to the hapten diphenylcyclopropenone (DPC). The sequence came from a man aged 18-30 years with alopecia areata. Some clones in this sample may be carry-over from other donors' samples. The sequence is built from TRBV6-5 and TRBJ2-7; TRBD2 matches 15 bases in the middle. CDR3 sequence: CASSRTSGGAAYEQYF. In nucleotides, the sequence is TGTGCCAGCAGTAGGACTAGCGGGGGGGCCGCCTACGAGCAGTACTTC.